This TCR beta chain was obtained from a study of T cell responses to AZD1222 COVID-19 vaccine. Overall study findings and caveats: In a largely white British group with more females than males, clonal diversity was possibly underestimated. Without day 14 samples, only post-peak T cell repertoires were studied.

With respect to this clone: What it binds is unknown.

TCRdb's table, derived via immunoSEQ multiplex PCR, lists solely in-frame clones and lacks some. Altogether around 150,000 clones are present, about 90% being singletons, with the ten largest covering 1.1%. Second-dose groups at about 4 or about 12 weeks were pooled. This specimen consisted of peripheral blood, obtained 28 days after the second AZD1222 dose. The TCR originated in an adult who received the AZD1222 COVID-19 vaccine.

The CDR3 protein is CASSQGGIKAFF. As DNA, the CDR3 is TGTGCCAGCAGCCAGGGGGGCATCAAAGCTTTCTTT. J is TRBJ1-1 and V is TRBV5-6; 7 bases are a match to TRBD1. Germline V gene lookup returns CDR1 SGHDT and CDR2 YYEEEE. V lost 4 bases to trimming and J lost 9 bases; unmatched junction nucleotides: 6. The CDR3 consists of 12 residues.